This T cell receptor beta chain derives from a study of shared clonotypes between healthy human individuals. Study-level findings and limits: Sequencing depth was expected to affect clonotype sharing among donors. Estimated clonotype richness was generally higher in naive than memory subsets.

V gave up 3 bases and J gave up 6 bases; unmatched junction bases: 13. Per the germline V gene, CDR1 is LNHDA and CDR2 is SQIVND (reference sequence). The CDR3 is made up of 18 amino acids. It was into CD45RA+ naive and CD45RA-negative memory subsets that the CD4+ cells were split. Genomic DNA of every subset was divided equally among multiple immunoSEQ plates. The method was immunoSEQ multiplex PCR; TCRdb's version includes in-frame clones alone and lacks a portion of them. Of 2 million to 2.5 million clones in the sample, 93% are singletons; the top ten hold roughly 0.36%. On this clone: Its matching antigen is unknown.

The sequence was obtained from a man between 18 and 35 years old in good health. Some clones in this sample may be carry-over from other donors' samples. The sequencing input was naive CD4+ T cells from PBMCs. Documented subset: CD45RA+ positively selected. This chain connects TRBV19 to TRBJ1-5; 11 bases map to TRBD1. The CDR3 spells CASSMVGQGAVYPQPQHF. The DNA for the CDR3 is TGTGCCAGTAGTATGGTAGGACAGGGGGCCGTTTACCCTCAGCCCCAGCATTTT. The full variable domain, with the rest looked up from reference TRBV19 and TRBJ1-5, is DGGITQSPKYLFRKEGQNVTLSCEQNLNHDAMYWYRQDPGQGLRLIYYSQIVNDFQKGDIAEGYSVSREKKESFPLTVTSAQKNPTAFYLCASSMVGQGAVYPQPQHFGDGTRLSIL.